Listed below are T cell receptor beta chains from one sample, sequenced in a study of Ad26.COV2.S vaccination and SARS-CoV-2 variants. Data came from immunoSEQ multiplex PCR; TCRdb stores just in-frame clones and leaves some out. The repertoire holds roughly 320,000 clones, with 85% as singletons. Source: peripheral blood, taken in a trial of Ad26.COV2.S vaccine versus placebo. The receptors shown here come from a person aged 18-65 years who received the Ad26.COV2.S COVID-19 vaccine or a placebo. Both conserved end residues are part of each CDR3. A D gene is named only where the DNA matches it firmly. Clone size, where shown, is once, few, many, or a class for clones that have expanded.

v_call,d_call,j_call,clone_size,cdr3_nt,cdr3_aa
TRBV5-1,-,TRBJ2-1,-,TGCGCCAGCAGCTCGACTGATAATAATGAGCAGTTCTTC,CASSSTDNNEQFF
TRBV12-5,TRBD1,TRBJ2-7,once,TGTGCTAGTGGTTTGGTAGGGGGCGTTTACGAGCAGTACTTC,CASGLVGGVYEQYF
TRBV7-3,-,TRBJ1-5,-,TGTGCCAGCAGCTCCACTGTTAGCAATCAGCCCCAGCATTTT,CASSSTVSNQPQHF
TRBV7-9,-,TRBJ2-1,-,TGTGCCAGCAGCTTATCTGGTGAGCAGTTCTTC,CASSLSGEQFF
TRBV28,TRBD2,TRBJ2-1,-,TGTGCCAGCAGTTATTCGGGGGGATACAATGAGCAGTTCTTC,CASSYSGGYNEQFF
TRBV2,-,TRBJ2-5,-,TGTGCCAGCAGCCTTCCGAATGGGGGCGGCCAGTACTTC,CASSLPNGGGQYF
TRBV28,TRBD1,TRBJ2-6,-,TGTGCCAGCGCGGACAGGGGTCCTGGGGCCAACGTCCTGACTTTC,CASADRGPGANVLTF
TRBV6-4,TRBD1,TRBJ2-7,-,TGTGCCAGCAGTGTTGTCCAGGGGGCCTACGAGCAGTACTTC,CASSVVQGAYEQYF
TRBV5-6,-,TRBJ2-5,once,TGTGCCAGCAGCTTGGTTCTTGAGACCCAGTACTTC,CASSLVLETQYF
TRBV27,TRBD2,TRBJ2-1,-,TGTGCCAGCACCAACCCGGGTGGGACTAGACCCTACAATGAGCAGTTCTTC,CASTNPGGTRPYNEQFF
TRBV3-1/TRBV3-2,-,TRBJ2-3,-,TGTGCCAGCAGCAGGTCAGGGATAGATACGCAGTATTTT,CASSRSGIDTQYF
TRBV19,TRBD1,TRBJ1-1,-,TGTGCCAGTAGTCCTCAGGGGGCACGGACTGAAGCTTTCTTT,CASSPQGARTEAFF
TRBV9,-,TRBJ2-3,-,TGTGCCAGCAGCGTAGGAAACGGCCGGACAGATACGCAGTATTTT,CASSVGNGRTDTQYF
TRBV21-1,-,TRBJ2-3,-,TGTGCCAGCAGCAAAGAACCGCAAGGCCGCTGGGGCACAGATACGCAGTATTTT,CASSKEPQGRWGTDTQYF
TRBV4-2,TRBD1,TRBJ1-2,-,TGTGCCAGCAGCCAACCGGGACAGGCCTATGGCTACACCTTC,CASSQPGQAYGYTF